The rows below give T cell receptor beta chains drawn from one sample of a study of response to subunit inactivated influenza vaccine. TCRdb reprocessed the RT-PCR reads with MiXCR, giving one entry per CDR3 protein. The sample consists of fewer than 600,000 distinct CDR3 sequences, roughly 7.9% of them appearing once. The sample consisted of PBMCs from blood, taken around 25 months after vaccination. The receptors come from a man aged 50-75 years who received an inactivated influenza vaccine. Each CDR3 is given with its conserved first and last residue. A D gene is named only where the DNA matches it firmly. Some rows have no size entry. The others give once, few or many, or a class for an expanded clone.

V gene	D gene	clone size	J gene	CDR3 protein	CDR3 DNA
TRBV24-1	TRBD2	few	TRBJ2-1	CATSDSGTHEQFF	TGTGCCACCAGTGATAGCGGGACCCATGAGCAGTTCTTC
TRBV12-3/TRBV12-4	TRBD1	few	TRBJ2-3	CASSWDRRVQGTDTQYF	TGTGCCAGCAGCTGGGACAGGCGGGTGCAAGGCACAGATACGCAGTATTTT
TRBV4-2	TRBD1	-	TRBJ1-5	CASSHGTGGAGSNQPQHF	TGTGCCAGCAGCCACGGGACAGGGGGCGCGGGGAGCAATCAGCCCCAGCATTTT
TRBV6-5	-	few	TRBJ2-2	CASSYSNGAVTGELFF	TGTGCCAGCAGTTACTCAAACGGGGCGGTCACCGGGGAGCTGTTTTTT
TRBV7-2	-	-	TRBJ2-4	CASSLGQKDIQYF	TGTGCCAGCAGCTTAGGTCAGAAAGACATTCAGTACTTC
TRBV29-1	-	many	TRBJ2-1	CSVERVPAEQFF	TGCAGCGTTGAACGCGTTCCAGCTGAGCAGTTCTTC
TRBV5-6	-	few	TRBJ1-1	CASSLELGRTEAFF	TGTGCCAGCAGCTTGGAATTAGGGCGGACTGAAGCTTTCTTT
TRBV27	TRBD2	-	TRBJ2-7	CASSLRRSRLAESSSEQYF	TGTGCCAGCAGTTTAAGGAGATCCCGACTAGCGGAGTCGAGTTCCGAGCAGTACTTC
TRBV10-3	-	-	TRBJ1-5	CAISAGTPNGGPQHF	TGTGCCATCAGTGCCGGGACACCCAATGGGGGGCCCCAGCATTTT
TRBV5-4	TRBD2	few	TRBJ2-3	CASSISGRGTDTQYF	TGTGCCAGCAGCATTAGCGGGAGGGGCACAGATACGCAGTATTTT
TRBV28	-	few	TRBJ1-1	CASSPGAIGTEAFF	TGTGCCAGCAGTCCGGGGGCCATCGGCACTGAAGCTTTCTTT
TRBV4-3	TRBD1	few	TRBJ2-7	CASSQVADRIFYEQYF	TGCGCCAGCAGCCAAGTGGCGGACAGGATATTCTACGAGCAGTACTTC
TRBV5-1	-	many	TRBJ1-1	CASSLTGISEAFF	TGCGCCAGCAGCTTGACAGGGATATCTGAAGCTTTCTTT
TRBV20-1	-	-	TRBJ2-2	CSAPGRYNTGELFF	TGCAGTGCCCCCGGCCGGTATAACACCGGGGAGCTGTTTTTT
TRBV25-1	TRBD1	few	TRBJ2-5	CASSETWDRAVQETQYF	TGTGCCAGCAGTGAAACCTGGGACAGGGCTGTACAAGAGACCCAGTACTTC
TRBV5-1	TRBD2	few	TRBJ2-1	CASSLAASGRANEQFF	TGCGCCAGCAGCTTGGCCGCTAGCGGGAGGGCCAATGAGCAGTTCTTC
TRBV20-1	-	few	TRBJ2-3	CSACRGGVTDTQYF	TGCAGTGCTTGCCGGGGTGGGGTCACAGATACGCAGTATTTT
TRBV5-1	-	-	TRBJ2-1	CASSLALDRKYNEQFF	TGCGCCAGCAGCTTGGCCCTTGACAGGAAATACAATGAGCAGTTCTTC
TRBV6-2/TRBV6-3	-	-	TRBJ2-1	CASTKVRTVHYNEQFF	TGTGCCAGCACCAAGGTTAGGACAGTGCACTACAATGAGCAGTTCTTC
TRBV6-2/TRBV6-3	TRBD2	-	TRBJ2-5	CASSLIRSGTRRTETQYF	TGTGCCAGCAGTCTAATTCGTAGCGGGACACGAAGAACAGAGACCCAGTACTTC
TRBV28	-	-	TRBJ2-1	CASSFYGVYNEQFF	TGTGCCAGCAGTTTCTACGGGGTTTACAATGAGCAGTTCTTC
TRBV3-1	-	-	TRBJ2-2	CASSQGSRGNTGELFF	TGTGCCAGCAGCCAAGGGTCCAGGGGGAACACCGGGGAGCTGTTTTTT
TRBV5-1	-	few	TRBJ2-5	CASSLEVSNGETQYF	TGCGCCAGCAGCTTGGAAGTCAGTAATGGGGAGACCCAGTACTTC
TRBV20-1	-	many	TRBJ2-7	CSAVGTEVGGKIYEQYF	TGCAGTGCTGTCGGGACAGAGGTAGGGGGGAAAATCTACGAGCAGTACTTC
TRBV24-1	TRBD1	many	TRBJ2-2	CATSDSGQGATGELFF	TGTGCCACCAGTGATTCGGGACAGGGGGCCACCGGGGAGCTGTTTTTT
TRBV6-2/TRBV6-3	TRBD2	few	TRBJ2-7	CASSAGLADLYEQYF	TGTGCCAGCAGTGCCGGACTAGCGGACCTCTACGAGCAGTACTTC